This TCR beta chain originates from a study of T cell repertoires in cytomegalovirus infection. Study conclusions and caveats: CMV-specific TCR beta clonotypes restricted by HLA-C were the ones dominating the ex vivo response.

The CDR3 totals 15 residues. V lost 3 bases to trimming and J lost 7 bases; unmatched junction nucleotides: 9. CDR1 is SGHTA and CDR2 is FQGNSA in the germline V gene. This clonotype was detected ten times or more. Its specificity is not known. TCRdb re-derived calls from the reads in MiXCR, one entry per CDR3 protein. In the table there are 65,000 to 90,000 distinct CDR3 sequences, 3% to 4.5% of which are singletons. Material for sequencing was PBMCs. V usage is TRBV7-2 and J usage is TRBJ1-5; 7 positions match TRBD1. This sequence originates from a human donor in good health (CMV status not recorded). Some clones in this sample may be carry-over from other donors' samples. The CDR3 DNA is TGTGCCAGCAGCTTCGAGGGGGCTTGGGTGCAGCCCCAGCATTTT. Its translation is CASSFEGAWVQPQHF.